This T cell receptor beta chain was documented in a study of early T cells in non-severe SARS-CoV-2 infection. Study summary: Unsorted whole blood bulk RNA was sequenced, with unpaired chains. General study findings and limits: Anti-spike CD8 specificities were favored by VDJdb matching, whose results missed private and CD4 specificities.

The protocol attached unique molecular identifiers to individual cDNA molecules. TCRdb itself ran the 5' RACE reads through MiXCR, one entry per CDR3 protein. The sample lists about 48,000 distinct CDR3 sequences, around 7.7% occurring once. Trimming took 5 bases from V and 4 from J; bases not matched to a gene: 6. The CDR3 extends over 15 amino acids. Germline V CDR1 and CDR2: SGHNT, YYREEE (reference sequence). This clonotype has more than one count but fewer than ten. Its antigen remains unidentified. Sequencing input: whole blood. J is TRBJ2-2 and V is TRBV5-4, with 9 bases identical to TRBD1. This receptor was obtained from an adult who was a healthcare worker with PCR-confirmed SARS-CoV-2 infection or an uninfected control (not recorded which). CDR3 region: CASRKGQGTTGELFF. The DNA for the CDR3 is TGTGCCAGCAGAAAAGGACAGGGGACCACCGGGGAGCTGTTTTTT.